This T cell receptor beta chain was recovered during a study of human T cells and chemical hapten exposure. The study's findings and limits: Sensitizing with DPC caused no change in TCRs above 1 in 1000 frequency.

On this clonotype itself: Antigen unknown.

Sequencing started from total RNA isolated from unfractionated whole blood. Germline loops: CDR1 MNHEY, CDR2 SVGAGI. The CDR3 is 16 amino acids. V was trimmed by 6 bases and J by 6 bases, leaving 24 bases between them. TCRdb re-called the 5' RACE reads through MiXCR, storing one row per CDR3 protein. The sample has about 81,000 distinct CDR3 sequences; about a sixth are singletons. The gene calls are TRBV6-5 and TRBJ2-7, with D perhaps matching TRBD1 or TRBD2 (5 bases each). The clonotype comes from a female donor in good health. CDR3 region: CASSRQGLGFGAEQYF. The CDR3 nucleotides are TGTGCCAGCAGCAGGCAGGGATTAGGGTTCGGGGCCGAGCAGTACTTC.